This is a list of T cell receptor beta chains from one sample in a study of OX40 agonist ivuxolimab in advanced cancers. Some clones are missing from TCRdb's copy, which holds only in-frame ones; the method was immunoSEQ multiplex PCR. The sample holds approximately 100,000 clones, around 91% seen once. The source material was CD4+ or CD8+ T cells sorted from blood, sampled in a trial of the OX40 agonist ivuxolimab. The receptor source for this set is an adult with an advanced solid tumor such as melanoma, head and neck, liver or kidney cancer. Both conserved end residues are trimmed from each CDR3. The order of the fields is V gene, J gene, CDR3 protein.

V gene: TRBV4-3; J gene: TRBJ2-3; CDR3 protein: ASSRLAGVDTQY
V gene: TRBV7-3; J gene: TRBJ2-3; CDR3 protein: ASSLYANTDTQY
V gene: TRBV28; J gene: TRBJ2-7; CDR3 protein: ASSPGTYNGQY
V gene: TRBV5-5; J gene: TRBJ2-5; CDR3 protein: ASSLQVGQETQY
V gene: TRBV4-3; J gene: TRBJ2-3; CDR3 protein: ASSRVGTSVTDTQY
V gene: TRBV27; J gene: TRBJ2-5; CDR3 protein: ASSPRFPPRETQY
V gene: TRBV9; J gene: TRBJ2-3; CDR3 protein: ASSTRTSGRMNTQY
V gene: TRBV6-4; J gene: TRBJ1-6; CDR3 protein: ASSDGGDSPLH
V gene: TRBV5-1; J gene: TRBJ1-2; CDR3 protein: ASSLARGDGYT
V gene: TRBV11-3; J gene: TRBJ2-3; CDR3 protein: ASTKLGEPTDTQY
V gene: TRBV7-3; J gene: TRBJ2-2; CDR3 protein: ASSPRTSPSGELF
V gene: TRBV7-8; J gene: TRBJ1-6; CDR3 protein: ASSFPSAGTGMSPLH
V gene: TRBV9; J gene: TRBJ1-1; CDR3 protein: ASSVASREVGARTEAF
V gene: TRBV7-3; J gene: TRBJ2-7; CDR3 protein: ASGYSRRSYEQY
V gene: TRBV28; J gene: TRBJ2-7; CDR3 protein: ASSESDSTYEQY
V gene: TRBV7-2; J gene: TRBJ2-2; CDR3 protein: ASSLTGNTGELF
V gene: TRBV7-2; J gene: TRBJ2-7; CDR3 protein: ASSRDTNSYEQY
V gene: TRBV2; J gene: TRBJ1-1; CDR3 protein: ASRPGTGLILNTEAF
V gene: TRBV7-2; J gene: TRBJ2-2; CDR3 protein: ASSLGTARTGELF
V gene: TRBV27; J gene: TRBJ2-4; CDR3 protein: ASIDRGGNIQY
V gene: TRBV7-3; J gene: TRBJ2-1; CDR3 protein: ASSASDFSGAEQF
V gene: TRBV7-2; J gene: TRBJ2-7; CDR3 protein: ASSAAGTGPYEQY
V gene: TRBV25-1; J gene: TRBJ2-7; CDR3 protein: ASSDGGAGEQY
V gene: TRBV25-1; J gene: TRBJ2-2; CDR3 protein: ASQSAGGTGELF
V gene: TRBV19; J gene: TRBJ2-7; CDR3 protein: ASSARGTYEQY
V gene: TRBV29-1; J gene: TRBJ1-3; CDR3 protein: SVVAGPGNTIY
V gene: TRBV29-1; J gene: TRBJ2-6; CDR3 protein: SVVGGSGANVLT
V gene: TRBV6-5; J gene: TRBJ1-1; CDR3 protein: ASSYSIVSQNTEAF
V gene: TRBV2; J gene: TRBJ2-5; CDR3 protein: ASSVRQVETQY
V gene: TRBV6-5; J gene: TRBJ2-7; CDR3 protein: ASRGTGGTYEQY
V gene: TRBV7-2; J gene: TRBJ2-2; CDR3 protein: ASSLLVNTGELF
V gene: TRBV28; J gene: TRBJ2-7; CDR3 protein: ASSFRYEQY
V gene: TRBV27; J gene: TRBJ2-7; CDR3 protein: ASSPIPRVSDEQY
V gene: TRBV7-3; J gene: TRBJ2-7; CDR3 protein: ASSIRTGLPYEQY
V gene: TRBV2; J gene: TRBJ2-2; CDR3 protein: ASTRLAGGTSNTGELF
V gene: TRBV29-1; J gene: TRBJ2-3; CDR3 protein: SAGRAGITQY
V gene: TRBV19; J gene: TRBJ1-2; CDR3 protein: ASTPPGQGTRHGYT
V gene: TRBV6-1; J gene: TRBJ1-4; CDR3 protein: ASSTLGGANEKLF
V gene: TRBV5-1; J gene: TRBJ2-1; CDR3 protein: ASSLLSGPFTYNEQF
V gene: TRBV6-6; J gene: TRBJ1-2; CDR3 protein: ASSYRLQNYGYT
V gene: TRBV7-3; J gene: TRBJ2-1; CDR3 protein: ASSSGRGNEQF
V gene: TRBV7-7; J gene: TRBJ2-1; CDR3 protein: ASSLGSSGRPSDEQF
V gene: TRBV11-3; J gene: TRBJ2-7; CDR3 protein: ASSLTRGGEQY
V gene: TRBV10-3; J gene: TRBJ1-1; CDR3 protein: AISGTGGGEAF
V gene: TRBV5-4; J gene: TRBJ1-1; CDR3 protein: ASSLTRGDAEAF
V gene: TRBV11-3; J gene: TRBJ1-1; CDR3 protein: ASSPNSLRDTEAF
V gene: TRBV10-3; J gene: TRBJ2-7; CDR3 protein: AIRAREYEQY
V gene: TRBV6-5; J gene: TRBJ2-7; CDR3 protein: ASSYSQRGSYEQY
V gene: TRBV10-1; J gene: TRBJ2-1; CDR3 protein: ASMLRGGRSYNEQF
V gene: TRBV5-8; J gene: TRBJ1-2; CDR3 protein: ASSLGGNSGYT
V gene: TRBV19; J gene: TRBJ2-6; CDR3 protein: ASSMLQSGANVLT
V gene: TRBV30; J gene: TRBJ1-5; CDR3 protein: AWSEAPAFGVLTQH
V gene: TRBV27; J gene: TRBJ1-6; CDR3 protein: ASSSGPRYNSPLH
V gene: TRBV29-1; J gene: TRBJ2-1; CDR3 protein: SAYSRDDSSYNEQF
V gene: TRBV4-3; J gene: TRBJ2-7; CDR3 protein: ASSQDWSLAAYEQY
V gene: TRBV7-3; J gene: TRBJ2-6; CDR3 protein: ASSLQGVRGANVLT
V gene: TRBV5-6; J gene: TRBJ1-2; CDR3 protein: ASSLDARQPAANYGYT
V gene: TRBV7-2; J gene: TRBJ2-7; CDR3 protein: ASSAVRDGLYEQY
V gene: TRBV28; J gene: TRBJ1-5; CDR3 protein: ASSTGGGNQPQH
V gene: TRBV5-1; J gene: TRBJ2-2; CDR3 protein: ASSLAAETTGELF